One and the same sample provided the 13 T cell receptor beta chains below, sequenced in a study of cytomegalovirus exposure and HLA in healthy donors. 13 Jbeta primers and 60 Vbeta primers were used for the PCR. Generated by immunoSEQ multiplex PCR, the TCRdb table keeps only in-frame clones and is missing some. The sample gives around 130,000 clones, about 81% of which show up once; more than 1.5% is in the top ten. Sample: PBMCs. These receptors originate from a middle-aged man in good health and CMV-seronegative.

The V gene is TRBV19, the J gene TRBJ2-7, with TRBD2 identical over 15 bases. J was trimmed by 7 bases and V by 7 bases; bases with no gene match: 14. Germline V gene lookup returns CDR1 LNHDA and CDR2 SQIVND (reference sequence). The CDR3 sequence is 17 residues long. The CDR3 nucleotides are TGTGCCAGTAAGGACAGGGGACTAGCGGGAGGAAAGGGGGAGCAGTACTTC. Amino acid sequence: CASKDRGLAGGKGEQYF. Based on the CDR3 plus reference TRBV19 and TRBJ2-7, the full variable domain is DGGITQSPKYLFRKEGQNVTLSCEQNLNHDAMYWYRQDPGQGLRLIYYSQIVNDFQKGDIAEGYSVSREKKESFPLTVTSAQKNPTAFYLCASKDRGLAGGKGEQYFGPGTRLTVT.

The CDR3 sequence is CASSAELQGAEAFF. The CDR3 nucleotides read TGCGCCAGCAGTGCTGAGTTACAGGGGGCTGAAGCTTTCTTT. The chain has TRBV10-1 and TRBJ1-1; TRBD1 agrees at 8 bases. Germline loops: CDR1 WNHNN, CDR2 SYGVQD (reference sequence). V lost 4 bases to trimming and J lost 6 bases; unmatched junction nucleotides: 7. The CDR3 consists of 14 residues.

This chain joins TRBV9 and TRBJ1-1; D perhaps matches TRBD1 (5 bases). The length of the CDR3 is 16 residues. V lost 0 bases and J 1 base, leaving 13 bases between the germline ends. CDR1 is SGDLS and CDR2 is YYNGEE in the germline V gene. In DNA form, the CDR3 reads TGTGCCAGCAGCGTAGAGGGGCGCTACCCGAACACTGAAGCTTTCTTT. Its protein product is CASSVEGRYPNTEAFF.

This sequence joins TRBV29-1 and TRBJ1-1; no definite D call. Trimming removed 3 bases at V and 5 bases at J, with 7 bases between. The CDR3 spans 11 residues. Per the germline V gene, CDR1 is SQVTM and CDR2 is ANQGSEA. The CDR3 region has the DNA TGCAGCGTTGAGGGGAGGACTGAAGCTTTCTTT. This codes for CSVEGRTEAFF.

This chain joins TRBV4-3 and TRBJ1-1, with D unresolved. The CDR3 extends over 14 amino acids. V shed 3 bases and J shed 6 bases, with 14 bases lying between them. Germline V lookup: CDR1 LGHNA, CDR2 YSLEER. The CDR3 DNA is TGCGCCAGCAGCCAGAACTCTGATACTTCTGAAGCTTTCTTT. Translation: CASSQNSDTSEAFF.

The sample holds one count of this clone. The chain employs TRBV20-1 and TRBJ1-1; D gene uncertain. The germline V gene encodes CDR1 DFQATT and CDR2 SNEGSKA (reference sequence). The CDR3 is 11 amino acids. V shed 7 bases and J shed 1 base, with 7 bases lying between them. CDR3 region: CSVGRNTEAFF. CDR3 coding DNA: TGCAGTGTGGGGAGGAACACTGAAGCTTTCTTT.

The J gene is TRBJ1-1, the V gene TRBV10-1; weak D call: TRBD1 (5 bases). Germline CDR1 WNHNN, CDR2 SYGVQD (reference sequence). V gave up 8 bases and J gave up 2 bases, with 12 bases separating them. The CDR3 extends over 13 amino acids. CDR3 loop: CASSEQVNTEAFF. The CDR3 DNA is TGCGCCAGCTCTGAACAGGTTAACACTGAAGCTTTCTTT.

The rearrangement uses TRBV19 and TRBJ1-5; D call uncertain. Trimming left V 4 bases short and J 1 base short, with 8 bases between. The CDR3 runs to 14 residues. The germline gives CDR1 LNHDA, CDR2 SQIVND (reference sequence). Here the CDR3 reads CASSTRGSNQPQHF. The DNA of the CDR3 is TGTGCCAGTAGTACCCGAGGGAGCAATCAGCCCCAGCATTTT.

The chain recombines TRBV4-1 with TRBJ2-1; 8 bases align to TRBD1. This CDR3 region has 15 residues. V trimming: 1 base; J trimming: 2 bases; junction bases outside the gene matches: 1. Germline-derived CDR1 and CDR2 are MGHRA and YSYEKL. Written as DNA, the CDR3 is TGCGCCAGCAGCCAAGGGACAGGGACCTACAATGAGCAGTTCTTC. Its translation is CASSQGTGTYNEQFF.

This CDR3 reads CASSGQGPQYNEQFF. CDR3 coding DNA: TGTGCCAGCAGCGGACAGGGCCCTCAGTACAATGAGCAGTTCTTC. The chain joins TRBV25-1 to TRBJ2-1; 8 positions match TRBD1. The CDR3 has 15 amino acids. V gave up 6 bases and J gave up 4 bases; unmatched junction bases: 8. Germline-derived CDR1 and CDR2 are MGHDK and SYGVNS.

The chain uses TRBV6-5 and TRBJ1-3; D unclear. The V gene's germline CDR1 is MNHEY and CDR2 SVGAGI. CDR3 length equals 13 residues. The V and J ends lost 4 bases and 0 bases respectively, with 4 bases between them. For the CDR3, the DNA is TGTGCCAGCAGTTTAGACTCTGGAAACACCATATATTTT. Amino acid sequence: CASSLDSGNTIYF.

Of note for this clone: At one boundary the junction diverges from the germline segment, which might be a read error. This chain joins TRBV11-2 and TRBJ2-3, with TRBD2 matching 10 bases. CDR1 SGHAT and CDR2 FQNNGV come from the germline V gene. The CDR3 covers 13 residues. The CDR3 sequence: CATSGGVTDTQYF. CDR3 sequence (DNA): TGTGCCACCAGCGGGGGGGTGACCGATACGCAGTATTTT.

This chain joins TRBV9 and TRBJ2-3; possibly TRBD2 for D (6 bases). Germline V gene sequence: CDR1 SGDLS, CDR2 YYNGEE. CDR3 size: 14 residues. The V end was cut by 2 bases, the J end by 2 bases, with 9 bases between. CDR3 DNA: TGTGCCAGCAGCGTTAGCGGTTACACAGATACGCAGTATTTT. Translating it yields CASSVSGYTDTQYF.